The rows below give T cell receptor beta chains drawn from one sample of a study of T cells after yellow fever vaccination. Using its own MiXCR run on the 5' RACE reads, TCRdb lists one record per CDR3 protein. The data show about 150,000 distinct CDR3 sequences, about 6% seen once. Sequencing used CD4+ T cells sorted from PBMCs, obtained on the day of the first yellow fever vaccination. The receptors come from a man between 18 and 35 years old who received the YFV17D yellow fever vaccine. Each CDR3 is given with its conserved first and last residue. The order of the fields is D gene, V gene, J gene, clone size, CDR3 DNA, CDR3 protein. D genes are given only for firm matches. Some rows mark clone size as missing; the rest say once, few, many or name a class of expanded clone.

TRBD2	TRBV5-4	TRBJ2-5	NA	TGTGCCAGCAGCGGGGGCGCTAGCGGGAGATTACATGAGACCCAGTACTTC	CASSGGASGRLHETQYF
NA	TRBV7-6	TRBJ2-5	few	TGTGCCAGCAGCTTTTCCGGGTCCTACACCTACCAAGAGACCCAGTACTTC	CASSFSGSYTYQETQYF
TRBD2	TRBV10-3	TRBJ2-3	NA	TGTGCCATCAGTGTGGGACCTAGCGGAGGCACAGATACGCAGTATTTT	CAISVGPSGGTDTQYF
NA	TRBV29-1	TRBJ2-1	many	TGCAGCGTTGAACATGGGGGCTTCCACAATGAGCAGTTCTTC	CSVEHGGFHNEQFF
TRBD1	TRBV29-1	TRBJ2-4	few	TGCAGCGTGCAGGGACAGACAAACATTCAGTACTTC	CSVQGQTNIQYF
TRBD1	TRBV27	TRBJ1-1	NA	TGTGCCAGCAGTGAACCGGGACAGGGGAACACTGAAGCTTTCTTT	CASSEPGQGNTEAFF
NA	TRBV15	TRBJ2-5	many	TGTGCCACCAGCAGAGGTCTAGAAGAGACCCAGTACTTC	CATSRGLEETQYF
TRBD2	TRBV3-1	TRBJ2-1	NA	TGTGCCAGCTCCCAGGCCGGCGGGGGTATAAATGAGCAGTTCTTC	CASSQAGGGINEQFF
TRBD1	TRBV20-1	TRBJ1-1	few	TGCAGTGCTACTAAAACAGGGGTTGGGTCGAGCACTGAAGCTTTCTTT	CSATKTGVGSSTEAFF
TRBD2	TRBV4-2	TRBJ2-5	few	TGTGCCAGCAGCCTCGGGGGGGCCGCGGAGACCCAGTACTTC	CASSLGGAAETQYF
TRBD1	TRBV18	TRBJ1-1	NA	TGTGCCAGCTCGCAGGGGGTTGGTGGGTCGGACACTGAAGCTTTCTTT	CASSQGVGGSDTEAFF
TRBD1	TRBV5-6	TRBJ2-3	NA	TGTGCCAGCAGCCCGGGGACAGGGGCCACAGATACGCAGTATTTT	CASSPGTGATDTQYF
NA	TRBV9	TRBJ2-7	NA	TGTGCCAGCAGCTCGAGGGGGGTGGACGAGCAGTACTTC	CASSSRGVDEQYF
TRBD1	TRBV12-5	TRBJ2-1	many	TGTGCTAGTGCCAAGACGGGACAGGCAACCTACAATGAGCAGTTCTTC	CASAKTGQATYNEQFF
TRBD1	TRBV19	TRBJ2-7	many	TGTGCCAGTAGTATTTACAGGGGGCAACTCTACGAGCAGTACTTC	CASSIYRGQLYEQYF
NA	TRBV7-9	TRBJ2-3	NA	TGTGCCAGCAGCCCCGGACCATCGCAGGATACGCAGTATTTT	CASSPGPSQDTQYF
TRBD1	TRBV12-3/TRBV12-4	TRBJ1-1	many	TGTGCCAGCAGTTTCGCAGGGGGTCCTGAAGCTTTCTTT	CASSFAGGPEAFF
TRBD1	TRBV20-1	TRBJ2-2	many	TGCAGTGCTAGGGGACAGCTCGCCGGAACCGGGGAGCTGTTTTTT	CSARGQLAGTGELFF
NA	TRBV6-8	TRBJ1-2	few	TGTGCCAGCACAAGGACAGAGACGACCTATGGCTACACCTTC	CASTRTETTYGYTF
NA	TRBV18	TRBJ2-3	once	TGTGCCAGCTCACCGAGGAGTCGTTTCACAGATACGCAGTATTTT	CASSPRSRFTDTQYF
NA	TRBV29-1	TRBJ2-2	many	TGCAGCGTTGAAGAATCCTTTCGGTCCGGGGAGCTGTTTTTT	CSVEESFRSGELFF
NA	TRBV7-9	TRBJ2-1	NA	TGTGCCAGCAGCTCGGACAGCCAGGGTGAGCAGTTCTTC	CASSSDSQGEQFF
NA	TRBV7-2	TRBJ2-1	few	TGTGCCAGCAGCTTAGCTGGAGGGACAGCATACAATGAGCAGTTCTTC	CASSLAGGTAYNEQFF
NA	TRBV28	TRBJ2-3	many	TGTGCCAGCAGTTTTATTGAGGGTGCCCCCACAGATACGCAGTATTTT	CASSFIEGAPTDTQYF
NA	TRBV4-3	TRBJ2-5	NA	TGCGCCAGCAGCCAAAGAAGGGAAGAGACCCAGTACTTC	CASSQRREETQYF
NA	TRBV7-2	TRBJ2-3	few	TGTGCCAGCAGCTTAGCGTCAGGGAGGTTTGGAGATACGCAGTATTTT	CASSLASGRFGDTQYF
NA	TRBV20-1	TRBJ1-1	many	TGCAGTGCTAGAGATGCCCTCACGGGGAGGGATGAAGCTTTCTTT	CSARDALTGRDEAFF
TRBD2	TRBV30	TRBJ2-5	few	TGTGCCTGGAGTGTTTTAACGGGGGGGGAAGAGACCCAGTACTTC	CAWSVLTGGEETQYF
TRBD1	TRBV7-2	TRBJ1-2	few	TGTGCCAGCAGCATCGACAGGGACTTCTATGGCTACACCTTC	CASSIDRDFYGYTF
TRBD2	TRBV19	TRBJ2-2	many	TGTGCCAGTAGTATCGGGGGGACCACCGGGGAGCTGTTTTTT	CASSIGGTTGELFF
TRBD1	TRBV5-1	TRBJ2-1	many	TGCGCCAGCAGCTCCAGGGGGCCTTTATACAATGAGCAGTTCTTC	CASSSRGPLYNEQFF
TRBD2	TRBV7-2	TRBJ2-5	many	TGTGCCAGCAGCTTTAGCGGGGGGATGGTTCAAGAGACCCAGTACTTC	CASSFSGGMVQETQYF
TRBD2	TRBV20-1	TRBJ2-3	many	TGCAGTGCTAGAGATCCGGGGGGGCGTCCAGATACGCAGTATTTT	CSARDPGGRPDTQYF
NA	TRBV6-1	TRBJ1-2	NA	TGTGCCAGCAGTGGTGCGGGACGGATACCCTATGGCTACACCTTC	CASSGAGRIPYGYTF
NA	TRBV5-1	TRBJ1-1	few	TGCGCCAGCAGCTTGGCCGGACCAGGAGCTTTCTTT	CASSLAGPGAFF
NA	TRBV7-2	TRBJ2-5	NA	TGTGCCAGTCAGCTTAGTGCCGGGTTCGGGGAGACCCAGTACTTC	CASQLSAGFGETQYF
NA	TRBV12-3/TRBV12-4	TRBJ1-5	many	TGTGCCAGCAGTTTAGGGGTGGAACAGCCCCAGCATTTT	CASSLGVEQPQHF
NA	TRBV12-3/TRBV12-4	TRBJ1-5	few	TGTGCCAGCAGTTCCATCGACAGGCAAAAGCCCCAGCATTTT	CASSSIDRQKPQHF
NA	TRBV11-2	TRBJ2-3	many	TGTGCCAGCAGCAGACTAGGAAGCACAGATACGCAGTATTTT	CASSRLGSTDTQYF
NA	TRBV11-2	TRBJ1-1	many	TGTGCCAGCAGCTTTCAGGGCGACACTGAAGCTTTCTTT	CASSFQGDTEAFF
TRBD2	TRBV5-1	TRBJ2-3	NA	TGCGCCAGCAGCTTGGGGCTAGCGGGGCGCACAGATACGCAGTATTTT	CASSLGLAGRTDTQYF
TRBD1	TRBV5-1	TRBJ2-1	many	TGCGCCAGCAGCGGGACAGGGGGGACCTACAATGAGCAGTTCTTC	CASSGTGGTYNEQFF
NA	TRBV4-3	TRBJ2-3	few	TGCGCCAGCAGCCAGCCATTGACGGTTGGCGGGCTAAGCACAGATACGCAGTATTTT	CASSQPLTVGGLSTDTQYF
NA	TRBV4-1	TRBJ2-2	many	TGCGCCAGCAGCCAAGCCGGGGAGCTGTTTTTT	CASSQAGELFF
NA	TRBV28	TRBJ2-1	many	TGTGCCAGCACATCTGCGGGGCTCCAGAGCTCCTACAATGAGCAGTTCTTC	CASTSAGLQSSYNEQFF
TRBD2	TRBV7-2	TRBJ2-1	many	TGTGCCAGCAGCCCCAGGCTCACTAGCGGGGGGAACAATGAGCAGTTCTTC	CASSPRLTSGGNNEQFF